This TCR beta chain was identified in a study of blood T cells in healthy people across ages. A J-beta primer mix and a sample-barcoded 5' primer were used in a second PCR of roughly 6 to 11 cycles. TCRdb redid the calling of the 5' RACE reads with MiXCR, one entry per CDR3 protein. The table lists 1 million to 1.2 million distinct CDR3 sequences, about two fifths of them singletons. The CDR3 covers 13 residues. J was trimmed by 8 bases and V by 3 bases; bases with no gene match: 3. Germline V gene lookup returns CDR1 ENHRY and CDR2 SYGVKD. This receptor was taken from a young man in good health. The chain joins TRBV10-3 to TRBJ2-2; 7 bases agree with TRBD1. Material: blood. CDR3 DNA sequence: TGTGCCATCAGTGATGACAGGGTGGGGGAGCTGTTTTTT. This sequence encodes CAISDDRVGELFF.